The rows below give T cell receptor beta chains drawn from one sample of a study of a mutant IDH1 vaccine in newly diagnosed glioma. Their antigens are not known. Libraries were prepared by immunoSEQ multiplex PCR; TCRdb keeps only in-frame clonotypes and omits some of them. The sample holds tens of thousands of clones, 76% seen once. The sample consisted of PBMCs, taken from a glioma patient whose treatment included an IDH1 peptide vaccine. These TCRs come from a middle-aged man with glioma. CDR3s include the opening cysteine and the closing phenylalanine or tryptophan. D genes are given only for firm matches. Some rows mark clone size as missing; the rest say once, few, many or name a class of expanded clone.

>TRBV6-1|.|.|TRBJ1-5
CASIEQGDQPQHF
TGTGCCAGCATCGAACAGGGCGATCAGCCCCAGCATTTT
>TRBV18|.|.|TRBJ2-1
CASSPQGGDNEQFF
TGTGCCAGCTCACCCCAGGGGGGTGACAATGAGCAGTTCTTC
>TRBV19|.|TRBD1|TRBJ1-2
CASSTSPGQGAGGYTF
TGTGCCAGTAGTACAAGCCCGGGACAGGGGGCAGGAGGCTACACCTTC
>TRBV9|.|.|TRBJ1-2
CASSVGGGDGYTF
TGTGCCAGCAGCGTAGGAGGGGGAGATGGCTACACCTTC
>TRBV6-5|.|.|TRBJ2-3
CASSYGTDTQYF
TGTGCCAGCAGTTACGGGACAGATACGCAGTATTTT
>TRBV6-4|.|.|TRBJ2-2
CASSGPPNTGELFF
TGTGCCAGCAGTGGACCCCCGAACACCGGGGAGCTGTTTTTT
>TRBV6-1|.|TRBD2|TRBJ2-1
CASSEAAETSGFF
TGTGCCAGCAGTGAAGCGGCTGAGACTAGCGGCTTCTTC
>TRBV5-1|.|TRBD2|TRBJ2-5
CASSLAGVKETQYF
TGCGCCAGCAGCTTAGCGGGAGTTAAAGAGACCCAGTACTTC
>TRBV5-1|.|.|TRBJ2-3
CASSGYKSTDTQYF
TGCGCCAGCAGCGGCTATAAAAGCACAGATACGCAGTATTTT
>TRBV5-1|.|.|TRBJ2-5
CASSLGSLGGAGETQYF
TGCGCCAGCAGCTTGGGTTCTTTGGGGGGCGCAGGGGAGACCCAGTACTTC
>TRBV7-7|few|.|TRBJ1-1
CASSLSGREKRFF
TGTGCCAGCAGCCTCTCTGGACGGGAGAAGCGTTTCTTT
>TRBV28|.|.|TRBJ1-2
CASSLRALGYTF
TGTGCCAGCAGTTTACGAGCATTGGGCTACACCTTC
>TRBV5-1|.|.|TRBJ2-5
CASSLQGGQETQYF
TGCGCCAGCAGCTTGCAGGGGGGTCAAGAGACCCAGTACTTC
>TRBV5-1|.|.|TRBJ2-3
CASRPSTDTQYF
TGCGCCAGCAGACCGAGCACAGATACGCAGTATTTT
>TRBV19|.|TRBD1|TRBJ1-3
CASSTGGGNTIYF
TGTGCCAGTAGTACAGGGGGAGGAAACACCATATATTTT
>TRBV27|.|TRBD2|TRBJ2-5
CASSLLGTGTSGQETQYF
TGTGCCAGCAGTTTATTGGGAACCGGGACTAGCGGGCAAGAGACCCAGTACTTC
>TRBV11-3|.|.|TRBJ2-3
CASSPPGTGTDTQYF
TGTGCCAGCAGCCCCCCGGGGACGGGGACAGATACGCAGTATTTT
>TRBV27|.|.|TRBJ2-2
CASSFNGANTGELFF
TGTGCCAGCAGTTTCAACGGGGCGAACACCGGGGAGCTGTTTTTT
>TRBV5-3|once|.|TRBJ2-1
CARSTPGSNEQFF
TGTGCCAGAAGCACACCAGGGTCCAATGAGCAGTTCTTC
>TRBV4-1|.|.|TRBJ1-1
CASLNILGGNTEAFF
TGCGCCAGCCTCAATATTCTGGGCGGGAACACTGAAGCTTTCTTT
>TRBV6-6|.|.|TRBJ2-1
CASSAIPDNEQFF
TGTGCCAGCAGTGCCATCCCAGACAATGAGCAGTTCTTC
>TRBV18|.|TRBD1|TRBJ2-1
CASSPRSNRGQAQFF
TGTGCCAGCTCGCCGCGATCTAACAGGGGGCAGGCGCAGTTCTTC
>TRBV5-1|few|.|TRBJ2-3
CASSLGENPTDTQYF
TGCGCCAGCAGCTTGGGCGAAAACCCCACAGATACGCAGTATTTT